Listed here are 21 T cell receptor beta chains from one sample, sequenced in a study of TIL therapy for anti-PD-1-resistant metastatic lung cancer. Time point here: pre-treatment sample, taken before nivolumab and TIL therapy. This was the immunoSEQ v3 assay. Sequencing used immunoSEQ multiplex PCR; TCRdb keeps in-frame clones, though not all of them. The table records some 46,000 clones, roughly 85% of them present only once. Sequencing was performed on blood, taken at baseline. Receptors originate from a man in his 70s with non-small cell lung cancer.

Note on this clone: The sample has other DNA sequences that encode this CDR3 too. This chain joins TRBV27 and TRBJ2-1; the match to TRBD2 covers 14 bases. The germline V gene has CDR1 MNHEY and CDR2 SMNVEV (reference sequence). The ends lost 5 bases at V and 6 bases at J; junction bases unmatched: 3. The CDR3 sequence is 15 residues long. CDR3 residues: CASSPGLAGGNEQFF. The CDR3 nucleotides are TGTGCCAGCAGTCCCGGACTAGCGGGAGGCAATGAGCAGTTCTTC.

The CDR3: CASSLSGLPKETQYF. CDR3 DNA: TGTGCCAGCAGCCTCAGTGGTTTGCCCAAAGAGACCCAGTACTTC. The gene calls are TRBV9 and TRBJ2-5, with D hard to call. V lost 4 bases and J lost 3, with 16 bases in between. The CDR3 has 15 residues. Germline loops: CDR1 SGDLS, CDR2 YYNGEE.

The V call is TRBV7-2, the J call TRBJ2-7; D may be TRBD1 (5 bases). CDR3 length: 13 amino acids. V was trimmed by 8 bases and J by 2 bases, leaving 13 bases between them. The germline V gene has CDR1 SGHTA and CDR2 FQGNSA. In DNA, the CDR3 is TGTGCCAGCGGCCCAAGGGGCCCCTACGAGCAGTACTTC. The encoded protein is CASGPRGPYEQYF.

The chain combines TRBV30 with TRBJ2-7, with 12 nucleotides matching TRBD2. Trimming removed 4 bases from V and 5 bases from J; junction bases left unmatched: 3. The CDR3 totals 13 residues. Germline values: CDR1 GTSNPN, CDR2 SVGIG (reference sequence). In nucleotides, the CDR3 is TGTGCCTGGACCCGACTAGCGGGAGACGAGCAGTACTTC. Translating gives CAWTRLAGDEQYF.

The chain uses TRBV5-1 and TRBJ2-1; D uncertain. Trimming pared 2 bases from V and 5 bases from J, leaving 8 bases between. The CDR3 contains 13 residues. CDR1 and CDR2 (germline): SGHRS, YFSETQ. Here the CDR3 reads CASSLQINNEQFF. For the CDR3, the DNA is TGCGCCAGCAGCTTACAGATAAACAATGAGCAGTTCTTC.

V and J are TRBV4-1 and TRBJ2-7, with D hard to call. Germline CDR1 is MGHRA and CDR2 is YSYEKL. The CDR3 loop spans 17 amino acids. Between the trimmed V and J ends, which lost 1 base and 3 bases, there was a span of 19 bases. CDR3 nucleotides: TGCGCCAGCAGCCAAGCGGCGGCTAACCCCTCTGTCTACGAGCAGTACTTC. Its translation is CASSQAAANPSVYEQYF.

The rearrangement links TRBV10-2 to TRBJ2-7, with D possibly matching TRBD1 (6 bases). This CDR3 spans 13 amino acids. Germline CDR1 is WSHSY and CDR2 is SAAADI. Trimming stripped 6 bases from V and 0 bases from J, with 9 bases between. The chain's CDR3 is CASSRQVSYEQYF. CDR3 coding DNA: TGCGCCAGCAGCAGACAGGTCTCCTACGAGCAGTACTTC.

This clone showed up just a few times. The chain combines TRBV6-5 with TRBJ1-5; D uncertain. CDR1 MNHEY and CDR2 SVGAGI come from the germline V gene. The V gene lost 0 bases and the J gene lost 9 bases, with 9 bases spanning the gap. The CDR3 totals 13 residues. CDR3 sequence: CASSYSGQSPQHF. The CDR3 DNA follows: TGTGCCAGCAGTTACTCGGGTCAATCGCCCCAGCATTTT.

This clone was seen more than once but under ten times. The chain recombines TRBV30 with TRBJ2-7; 7 nucleotides align to TRBD2. There are 13 residues in the CDR3. The ends lost 6 bases at V and 0 bases at J; junction bases unmatched: 5. Germline values: CDR1 GTSNPN, CDR2 SVGIG (reference sequence). The CDR3 loop is CACTSAPSYEQYF. For the CDR3, the DNA is TGTGCCTGCACTAGCGCCCCCTCCTACGAGCAGTACTTC.

This chain links TRBV7-8 with TRBJ2-7, with a tentative D call TRBD1 (5 bases). In germline, CDR1 is SGHVS, CDR2 FQNEAQ. This CDR3 is 14 amino acids long. Trimming pared 5 bases from V and 1 base from J, leaving 12 bases between. In DNA, the CDR3 is TGTGCCAGCAGCCCCCGACAGCAGTCCTACGAGCAGTACTTC. Encoded protein: CASSPRQQSYEQYF.

This clone was detected once. The chain has TRBV6-5 and TRBJ1-1, with a possible D match to TRBD1 (5 bases). Per the germline V gene, CDR1 is MNHEY and CDR2 is SVGAGI. V was shortened by 7 bases and J by 4 bases, with 19 bases between the two germline ends. The CDR3 contains 15 residues. This CDR3 is CASTPGQGYGTEAFF. The CDR3 nucleotides are TGTGCCAGCACCCCCGGCCAGGGCTACGGCACTGAAGCTTTCTTT.

This clone was counted once. The chain couples TRBV18 to TRBJ1-4; D ambiguous. Germline CDR1 is KGHSH and CDR2 is LQKENI. CDR3 length equals 13 residues. Trimming cost V 6 bases and J 0 bases, with 5 bases left between them. The CDR3 DNA reads TGTGCCAGCTCCCCATCAACTAATGAAAAACTGTTTTTT. Its translation: CASSPSTNEKLFF.

The chain links TRBV4-1 to TRBJ2-1; TRBD2 might be the D (6 bases). Germline V CDR1 and CDR2: MGHRA, YSYEKL. The CDR3 totals 17 residues. V lost 0 bases and J 0 bases, leaving 12 bases between the germline ends. The CDR3 reads CASSQDIYGSSYNEQFF. CDR3 sequence (DNA): TGCGCCAGCAGCCAAGATATTTACGGGAGCTCCTACAATGAGCAGTTCTTC.

The chain links TRBV2 to TRBJ2-5; D unresolved. The J call may be faulty, since TRBJ2-7 better matches the DNA end. The CDR3 is 12 residues long. The germline V gene encodes CDR1 SNHLY and CDR2 FYNNEI. The CDR3 DNA follows: TGTGCCAGCAGTGAAGGGATGGGCGAGCAGTACTTC. It codes for CASSEGMGEQYF.

The chain has TRBV5-4 and TRBJ2-3; the D is unclear. Germline values: CDR1 SGHNT, CDR2 YYREEE (reference sequence). CDR3 length: 15 amino acids. Trimming left V 3 bases short and J 0 bases short, with 11 bases between. DNA of the CDR3: TGTGCCAGCAGCTCATTTTTACTGAGCACAGATACGCAGTATTTT. It is translated as CASSSFLLSTDTQYF.

The gene calls are TRBV4-3 and TRBJ2-3; D not resolved. The CDR3 contains 14 residues. Trimming left V 0 bases short and J 6 bases short, with 10 bases between. Germline V gene lookup returns CDR1 LGHNA and CDR2 YSLEER. Here the CDR3 reads CASSQEASGDTQYF. As DNA, the CDR3 is TGCGCCAGCAGCCAAGAGGCTAGTGGGGATACGCAGTATTTT.

The chain has TRBV5-5 and TRBJ2-7, with no clear D. Germline CDR1 is SGHKS and CDR2 is YYEKEE (reference sequence). The V and J ends lost 1 base and 5 bases respectively, with 13 bases between them. This CDR3 comprises 14 residues. The CDR3 coding sequence is TGTGCCAGCAGCTTGAGACCTGTCCTGGACGAGCAGTACTTC. Translating it yields CASSLRPVLDEQYF. The whole variable domain, remainder taken from reference TRBV5-5 and TRBJ2-7, is DAGVTQSPTHLIKTRGQQVTLRCSPISGHKSVSWYQQVLGQGPQFIFQYYEKEERGRGNFPDRFSARQFPNYSSELNVNALLLGDSALYLCASSLRPVLDEQYFGPGTRLTVT.

This rearrangement joins TRBV7-2 to TRBJ2-1, with TRBD2 as a possible D gene (5 bases). The germline gives CDR1 SGHTA, CDR2 FQGNSA. V lost 1 base, J lost 6 bases, and 13 bases lay in between. The CDR3 covers 15 residues. In nucleotides, the CDR3 is TGTGCCAGCAGCTTAGATGGCGGGTCTAGCAATGAGCAGTTCTTC. It translates to CASSLDGGSSNEQFF.

The chain is built from TRBV27 and TRBJ2-1, with a weak D call TRBD2 (5 bases). Trimming left V 3 bases short and J 8 bases short, with 11 bases between. Germline V gene data show CDR1 as MNHEY and CDR2 as SMNVEV (reference sequence). This CDR3 has 13 residues. CDR3 sequence: CASSFSRRHEQFF. In nucleotides, the CDR3 is TGTGCCAGCAGTTTTTCGAGGAGGCATGAGCAGTTCTTC.

This chain joins TRBV2 and TRBJ2-5; D possibly corresponds to TRBD2 (6 bases). CDR1 is SNHLY, CDR2 FYNNEI, per germline. The CDR3 covers 14 residues. V lost 8 bases and J lost 1, with 14 bases in between. CDR3 coding DNA: TGTGCCAGCGGGGGGAAGGGACTCCAAGAGACCCAGTACTTC. Translating gives CASGGKGLQETQYF. Combining the CDR3 with reference TRBV2 and TRBJ2-5 gives the whole variable domain EPEVTQTPSHQVTQMGQEVILRCVPISNHLYFYWYRQILGQKVEFLVSFYNNEISEKSEIFDDQFSVERPDGSNFTLKIRSTKLEDSAMYFCASGGKGLQETQYFGPGTRLLVL.

The V call is TRBV28, the J call TRBJ2-7, with TRBD1 matching 8 bases. Looked up from germline, CDR1 is MDHEN and CDR2 is SYDVKM. J gave up 4 bases and V 11 bases, and 7 bases lay outside the gene matches. The CDR3 runs to 12 residues. The chain's CDR3 is CAVQGVRYEQYF. In nucleotides, the CDR3 is TGTGCCGTACAGGGGGTTAGGTACGAGCAGTACTTC.